The clone carrying this TCR beta chain was counted between two and nine times. This entry comes from a study of identical twins. The V end lost 5 bases, the J end lost 3 bases, and 10 bases lay between the germline ends. Per the germline V gene, CDR1 is ENHRY and CDR2 is SYGVKD. The CDR3 is 14 residues long. TCRdb processed the 5' RACE reads anew with MiXCR; each CDR3 protein has one entry. The profile shows under 350,000 distinct CDR3 sequences, over 8.5% of them singletons. These data were likewise used in another study, on yellow fever vaccine responses in identical twins.

The chain uses TRBV10-3 and TRBJ2-2, with D maybe TRBD1 (6 bases). This receptor was identified in a woman under 30 in good health. The source material was CD8+ T cells sorted from blood. Here the CDR3 reads CAISYQGHTGELFF. The CDR3 region has the DNA TGTGCCATCAGTTACCAGGGGCACACCGGGGAGCTGTTTTTT.